This entry features one T cell receptor beta chain sequence. This entry belongs to a study of OX40 agonist ivuxolimab in advanced cancers. TCRdb keeps only in-frame clones here, not all; method: immunoSEQ multiplex PCR. The table records more than 80,000 clones, about 92% of them present only once. The germline V gene has CDR1 SGHTA and CDR2 FQGNSA. This CDR3 has 13 residues. The ends were cut back, 7 bases at V and 6 bases at J, with 13 bases in the middle. This sample comprised CD4+ or CD8+ T cells sorted from blood, obtained in a trial of the OX40 agonist ivuxolimab. The TCR was taken from an adult with an advanced solid tumor such as melanoma, head and neck, liver or kidney cancer. The chain joins TRBV7-2 to TRBJ2-1; D is unclear. DNA of the CDR3: TGTGCCAGCACCCTCTCCCCGGGCAATGAGCAGTTCTTC. It codes for CASTLSPGNEQFF.